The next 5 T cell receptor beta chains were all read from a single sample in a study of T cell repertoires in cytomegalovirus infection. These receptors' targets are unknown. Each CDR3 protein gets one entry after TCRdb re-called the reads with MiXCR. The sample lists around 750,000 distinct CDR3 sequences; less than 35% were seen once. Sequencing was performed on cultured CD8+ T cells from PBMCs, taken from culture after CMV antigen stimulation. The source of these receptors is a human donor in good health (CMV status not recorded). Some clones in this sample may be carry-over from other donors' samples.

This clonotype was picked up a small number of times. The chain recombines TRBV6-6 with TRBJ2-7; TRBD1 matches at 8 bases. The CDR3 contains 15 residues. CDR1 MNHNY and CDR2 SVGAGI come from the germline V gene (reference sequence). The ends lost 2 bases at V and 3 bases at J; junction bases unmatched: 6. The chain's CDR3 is CASSYPRQGIYEQYF. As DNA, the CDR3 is TGTGCCAGCAGTTACCCGAGACAGGGGATCTACGAGCAGTACTTC.

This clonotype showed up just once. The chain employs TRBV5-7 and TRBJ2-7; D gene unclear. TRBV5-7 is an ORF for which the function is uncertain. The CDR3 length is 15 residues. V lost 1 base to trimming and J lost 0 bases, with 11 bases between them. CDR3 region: CASSLQQLSSYEQYV. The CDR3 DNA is TGTGCCAGCAGCTTGCAACAGCTTAGCTCCTACGAGCAGTACGTC.

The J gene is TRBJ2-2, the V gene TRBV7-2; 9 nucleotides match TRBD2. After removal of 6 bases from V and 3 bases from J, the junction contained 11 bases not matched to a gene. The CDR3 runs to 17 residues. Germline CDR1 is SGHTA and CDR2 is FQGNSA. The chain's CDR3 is CASRLLYGTSHTGELFF. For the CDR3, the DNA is TGTGCCAGCAGACTACTCTACGGGACTAGCCACACCGGGGAGCTGTTTTTT.

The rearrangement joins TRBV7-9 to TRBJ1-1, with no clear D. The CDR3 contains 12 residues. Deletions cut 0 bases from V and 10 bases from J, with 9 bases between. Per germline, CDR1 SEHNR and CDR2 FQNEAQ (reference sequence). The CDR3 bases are TGTGCCAGCAGCTTAGCCCCCTGGCGAGCTTTCTTT. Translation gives CASSLAPWRAFF.

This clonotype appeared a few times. CDR3 sequence reads: CASSLWGGGADEQFF. The CDR3 nucleotides are TGTGCCAGCAGCCTCTGGGGCGGGGGGGCCGATGAGCAGTTCTTC. The rearrangement links TRBV4-2 to TRBJ2-1, with TRBD2 matching 9 bases. Trimming cost V 4 bases and J 8 bases; bases outside gene matches: 9. Germline V gives CDR1 LGHNA, CDR2 YNFKEQ. The CDR3 extends over 15 amino acids.